Following are 20 T cell receptor beta chains from one sample sequenced in a study of blood T cell repertoires in COVID-19. This table comes from immunoSEQ multiplex PCR, and its TCRdb copy is limited to in-frame clones, with some not included. Of around 80,000 clones detected, 85% appear once; the ten largest clones hold around a tenth. The source material was peripheral blood. These receptors all come from a man aged 45-65 years with COVID-19, enrolled during active disease.

The table lists this clone with a count of one. The chain employs TRBV18 and TRBJ1-5; 8 positions agree with TRBD1. J lost 4 bases, V lost 2 bases, and 4 bases had no gene match. This CDR3 is 15 amino acids long. Germline V gene sequence: CDR1 KGHSH, CDR2 LQKENI. The CDR3 protein is CASSPTGQVNQPQHF. Here the CDR3 DNA reads TGTGCCAGCTCACCAACGGGACAGGTGAATCAGCCCCAGCATTTT.

V is TRBV7-2 and J is TRBJ2-7; 13 positions agree with TRBD2. Germline values: CDR1 SGHTA, CDR2 FQGNSA. The junction had 6 bases not matched to a gene; V was cut back by 3 bases and J by 7 bases. The CDR3 has 15 residues. DNA for the CDR3: TGTGCCAGCAGCTTTGGACTAGCGGGAGTTGGTGAGCAGTACTTC. Residues: CASSFGLAGVGEQYF.

The CDR3 region has the DNA TGTGCCAGCAGCTTGGTTGTGACAGTCACCGAGCAGTACTTC. Protein: CASSLVVTVTEQYF. The V gene is TRBV5-5, the J gene TRBJ2-7; tentative D call: TRBD1 (5 bases). The V and J ends lost 0 bases and 6 bases respectively, with 13 bases between them. Germline CDR1 reads SGHKS; CDR2 reads YYEKEE (reference sequence). There are 14 residues in the CDR3.

CDR3 region: CSVVPGLDEQYF. The CDR3 DNA reads TGCAGCGTTGTCCCAGGGCTGGACGAGCAGTACTTC. This chain uses TRBV29-1 with TRBJ2-7; maybe TRBD1 (5 bases). With 4 bases removed from V and 5 bases from J, the gap between germline ends came to 12 bases. CDR3 length: 12 amino acids. CDR1 and CDR2 from the germline V gene are SQVTM and ANQGSEA.

The chain carries TRBV11-2 and TRBJ1-1; D is ambiguous. The V gene's germline CDR1 is SGHAT and CDR2 FQNNGV. The length of the CDR3 is 14 residues. Trimming cost V 5 bases and J 6 bases, with 16 bases left between them. The CDR3 is CASSLGGLRAEAFF. CDR3 nucleotide sequence: TGTGCCAGCAGCCTGGGAGGGCTCCGCGCTGAAGCTTTCTTT.

This chain connects TRBV27 to TRBJ1-1, with TRBD1 as a possible D gene (6 bases). The CDR3 covers 17 residues. Trimming pared 0 bases from V and 0 bases from J, leaving 14 bases between. Per germline, CDR1 MNHEY and CDR2 SMNVEV (reference sequence). The chain's CDR3 is CASSLSSGGALNTEAFF. CDR3 coding DNA: TGTGCCAGCAGTTTATCGTCGGGGGGCGCGTTGAACACTGAAGCTTTCTTT.

DNA of the CDR3: TGTGCCAGCAGCTTGGGTACTAGCGGGAGAGTGTACAATGAGCAGTTCTTC. Translating it yields CASSLGTSGRVYNEQFF. The rearrangement uses TRBV5-5 and TRBJ2-1, with 11 bases that match TRBD2. Germline V lookup: CDR1 SGHKS, CDR2 YYEKEE (reference sequence). V gave up 0 bases and J gave up 4 bases; unmatched junction bases: 6. The CDR3 totals 17 residues.

The V gene is TRBV7-2, the J gene TRBJ1-4; possibly TRBD1 for D (6 bases). The CDR3 totals 14 residues. Germline CDR1 is SGHTA and CDR2 is FQGNSA. Trimming left V 3 bases short and J 4 bases short, with 9 bases between. This chain's CDR3 is CASSLAGVNEKLFF. CDR3 in DNA: TGTGCCAGCAGCTTGGCAGGGGTTAATGAAAAACTGTTTTTT.

V is TRBV18 and J is TRBJ1-5; 11 bases agree with TRBD1. The CDR3 totals 15 residues. Germline V gives CDR1 KGHSH, CDR2 LQKENI. The ends lost 4 bases at V and 6 bases at J; junction bases unmatched: 5. The CDR3: CASSLGQGAGQPQHF. DNA of the CDR3: TGTGCCAGCTCACTAGGACAGGGGGCTGGTCAGCCCCAGCATTTT.

This clone was observed a single time. The gene calls are TRBV6-5 and TRBJ2-2; 7 bases line up with TRBD2. Germline CDR1 reads MNHEY; CDR2 reads SVGAGI. This CDR3 comprises 15 residues. J was trimmed by 3 bases and V by 7 bases; bases with no gene match: 8. CDR3 DNA: TGTGCCAGCACTTCGATAAGCGGGGACACCGGGGAGCTGTTTTTT. It codes for CASTSISGDTGELFF.

In this sample, this clone turned up once. CDR3 bases: TGTGCCAGCAGGGGGACATACTCTGGAAACACCATATATTTT. Protein sequence: CASRGTYSGNTIYF. The chain recombines TRBV2 with TRBJ1-3; the D gene is possibly TRBD1 (6 bases). Germline V gene sequence: CDR1 SNHLY, CDR2 FYNNEI. V shed 6 bases and J shed 0 bases, with 9 bases lying between them. The CDR3 spans 14 residues.

The rearrangement joins TRBV30 to TRBJ2-7; D is possibly TRBD1 (6 bases). V gave up 0 bases and J gave up 6 bases, with 15 bases separating them. CDR3 length: 14 amino acids. Germline lookup yields CDR1 GTSNPN and CDR2 SVGIG (reference sequence). The CDR3 region has the DNA TGTGCCTGGAGTGTTGGGGACACCGTGCCCGAGCAGTACTTC. Its translation is CAWSVGDTVPEQYF.

The chain combines TRBV7-9 with TRBJ1-1; D unclear. V was trimmed by 3 bases and J by 6 bases, leaving 5 bases between them. The CDR3 runs to 11 residues. CDR1 SEHNR and CDR2 FQNEAQ come from the germline V gene (reference sequence). CDR3 sequence: CASSFDSEAFF. The CDR3 DNA follows: TGTGCCAGCAGCTTTGACTCTGAAGCTTTCTTT.

This rearrangement joins TRBV19 to TRBJ2-7; 7 nucleotides agree with TRBD2. Trimming took 5 bases from V and 0 from J; bases not matched to a gene: 10. CDR1 and CDR2 from the germline V gene are LNHDA and SQIVND (reference sequence). This CDR3 is built from 16 residues. The CDR3 nucleotides are TGTGCCAGTAGTGCCCCTGGACTAGGGACCTCCTACGAGCAGTACTTC. Translated, it gives CASSAPGLGTSYEQYF.

In its sample, this clone was seen once. This chain links TRBV2 with TRBJ1-5, with 9 positions matching TRBD1. The J segment lost 7 bases and the V segment lost 5 bases, leaving 6 bases of the junction unmatched. This CDR3 spans 14 amino acids. The germline V gene has CDR1 SNHLY and CDR2 FYNNEI. In DNA form, the CDR3 reads TGTGCCAGCAGTCCACAGGGGGCACGACAGCCCCAGCATTTT. Protein product: CASSPQGARQPQHF.

V gene TRBV19 combines with J gene TRBJ1-1; TRBD1 is a possible D gene (5 bases). With 6 bases removed from V and 7 bases from J, the gap between germline ends came to 12 bases. Germline assignment: CDR1 LNHDA and CDR2 SQIVND (reference sequence). This CDR3 is built from 12 residues. This CDR3 reads CASRADSIEAFF. The CDR3 DNA sequence: TGTGCCAGTAGAGCAGACAGCATTGAAGCTTTCTTT. The full variable domain, rest sourced from reference TRBV19 and TRBJ1-1, is DGGITQSPKYLFRKEGQNVTLSCEQNLNHDAMYWYRQDPGQGLRLIYYSQIVNDFQKGDIAEGYSVSREKKESFPLTVTSAQKNPTAFYLCASRADSIEAFFGQGTRLTVV.

CDR3: CASSPLAGGYGSEKLFF. The CDR3 nucleotides read TGTGCCAGCAGCCCACTGGCTGGGGGCTATGGGAGTGAAAAACTGTTTTTT. This chain uses TRBV7-9 with TRBJ1-4; tentatively, D is TRBD1 (6 bases). V shed 5 bases and J shed 7 bases, with 23 bases lying between them. Per germline, CDR1 SEHNR and CDR2 FQNEAQ (reference sequence). This CDR3 has 17 amino acids.

V and J are TRBV6-5 and TRBJ2-2; 7 bases fit TRBD1. The CDR3 totals 15 residues. Germline values: CDR1 MNHEY, CDR2 SVGAGI. The ends lost 4 bases at V and 1 base at J; junction bases unmatched: 3. The CDR3 here is CASSSRTGNTGELFF. The CDR3 DNA follows: TGTGCCAGCAGTTCTCGGACAGGGAACACCGGGGAGCTGTTTTTT.

The gene calls are TRBV5-8 and TRBJ2-7; TRBD2 matches at 7 bases. V shed 2 bases, J shed 4 bases, and the junction held 6 bases outside the gene matches. Per the germline V gene, CDR1 is SGHTS and CDR2 is YDEGEE. The CDR3 is 14 residues long. The DNA of the CDR3 is TGTGCCAGCAGCTTAGGCGGGAGTATTTACGAGCAGTACTTC. This codes for CASSLGGSIYEQYF.

The chain combines TRBV9 with TRBJ2-1; 7 bases are shared with TRBD1. After removal of 3 bases from V and 0 bases from J, the junction contained 12 bases not matched to a gene. The CDR3 sequence is 18 residues long. CDR1 and CDR2 from the germline V gene are SGDLS and YYNGEE. The CDR3 DNA reads TGTGCCAGCAGCGACCCAAGGACAGGTCCCCACTCCTACAATGAGCAGTTCTTC. Translating gives CASSDPRTGPHSYNEQFF.